Listed here are 17 T cell receptor beta chains from one sample, sequenced in a study of immune evolution from preneoplasia to lung adenocarcinoma. The method was immunoSEQ multiplex PCR; TCRdb's version includes in-frame clones alone and lacks a portion of them. Of 4,000 to 5,000 clones in the sample, roughly 82% were seen once. The sample comprised FFPE adjacent normal lung tissue. The receptors were sampled from a donor older than 65 with lung adenocarcinoma.

The chain carries TRBV28 and TRBJ1-2; tentatively, D is TRBD1 (6 bases). The germline V and J ends were trimmed by 6 bases and 4 bases, with 15 bases remaining between them. Germline CDR1 and CDR2: MDHEN and SYDVKM. CDR3 length: 14 amino acids. The DNA for the CDR3 is TGTGCCAGCAGCCCGACAGGAACCCTCTATGGCTACACCTTC. Translation gives CASSPTGTLYGYTF.

The chain carries TRBV18 and TRBJ1-1; TRBD1 is a possible D gene (5 bases). The germline CDR1 and CDR2 sequences are KGHSH and LQKENI. CDR3 length equals 14 residues. Trimming took off 2 bases at V and 1 base at J, with 8 bases between the two ends. CDR3 protein: CASSPWGSNTEAFF. Here the CDR3 DNA reads TGTGCCAGCTCACCATGGGGGTCGAACACTGAAGCTTTCTTT. The full variable domain, completed using reference TRBV18 and TRBJ1-1, is NAGVMQNPRHLVRRRGQEARLRCSPMKGHSHVYWYRQLPEEGLKFMVYLQKENIIDESGMPKERFSAEFPKEGPSILRIQQVVRGDSAAYFCASSPWGSNTEAFFGQGTRLTVV.

CDR3 bases: TGTGCCAGCAGGGGAGGGGGCGCCGGCAATCAGCCCCAGCATTTT. Amino acids: CASRGGGAGNQPQHF. V and J are TRBV6-5 and TRBJ1-5; 7 bases fit TRBD1. The germline V gene has CDR1 MNHEY and CDR2 SVGAGI. V shed 6 bases, J shed 2 bases, and the junction held 7 bases outside the gene matches. This CDR3 has 15 amino acids.

CDR3 DNA: TGTGCCACCTCGGACAGGGGAAGGACCGGGGAGCTGTTTTTT. Amino acids: CATSDRGRTGELFF. The chain uses TRBV19 and TRBJ2-2; 9 bases line up with TRBD1. V lost 10 bases and J lost 5; bases outside the gene matches: 8. There are 14 residues in the CDR3. The germline V gene has CDR1 LNHDA and CDR2 SQIVND (reference sequence).

The V and J genes are TRBV2 and TRBJ1-2; D remains unclear. Trimming cost V 2 bases and J 8 bases, with 15 bases left between them. Per the germline V gene, CDR1 is SNHLY and CDR2 is FYNNEI. The length of the CDR3 is 14 residues. The CDR3 DNA is TGTGCCAGCAGTGAACATTCTGCCTCGGGGGGCTACACCTTC. It encodes CASSEHSASGGYTF.

The rearrangement uses TRBV5-4 and TRBJ1-1; maybe TRBD1 (6 bases). Germline CDR1 SGHNT, CDR2 YYREEE (reference sequence). The germline V and J ends were trimmed by 5 bases and 6 bases, with 11 bases remaining between them. The CDR3 is 12 amino acids. The CDR3 DNA sequence: TGTGCCAGCAGTCGCGGGGGCCCTGAAGCTTTCTTT. It yields the protein CASSRGGPEAFF. Using reference TRBV5-4 and TRBJ1-1 for the parts outside the CDR3, the full variable domain is ETGVTQSPTHLIKTRGQQVTLRCSSQSGHNTVSWYQQALGQGPQFIFQYYREEENGRGNFPPRFSGLQFPNYSSELNVNALELDDSALYLCASSRGGPEAFFGQGTRLTVV.

The rearrangement links TRBV5-1 to TRBJ2-1; 14 bases are shared with TRBD2. Losses at the gene ends were 4 bases for V and 10 bases for J; bases not matched to a gene: 16. Germline V gene sequence: CDR1 SGHRS, CDR2 YFSETQ. This CDR3 has 18 residues. The CDR3 coding sequence is TGCGCCAGCAGCAAATCACCGGGACTAGCGGGAGATGGTGGAGAGCAGTTCTTC. Translation gives CASSKSPGLAGDGGEQFF.

V is TRBV27 and J is TRBJ1-1; 7 nucleotides match TRBD1. The germline V gene has CDR1 MNHEY and CDR2 SMNVEV (reference sequence). With V trimmed by 6 bases and J by 2 bases, 6 bases remained unmatched. The CDR3 has 14 residues. The chain's CDR3 is CASRLDRLNTEAFF. CDR3 DNA: TGTGCCAGCAGACTGGACAGGCTCAACACTGAAGCTTTCTTT.

V and J are TRBV6-4 and TRBJ2-1; 7 bases fit TRBD2. The germline CDR1 and CDR2 sequences are MRHNA and SNTAGT. Trimming cost V 3 bases and J 3 bases; bases outside gene matches: 5. This CDR3 comprises 15 residues. The CDR3 spells CASSDGGEDYNEQFF. DNA for the CDR3: TGTGCCAGCAGTGATGGGGGGGAGGACTACAATGAGCAGTTCTTC.

This clone was detected only a few times. The chain employs TRBV7-2 and TRBJ2-5; no clear D. CDR1 is SGHTA, CDR2 FQGNSA, per germline. There are 16 residues in the CDR3. V lost 4 bases and J 0 bases, leaving 15 bases between the germline ends. CDR3 in DNA: TGTGCCAGCAGCTGGCGTCAGAGAAAGTACCAAGAGACCCAGTACTTC. Protein product: CASSWRQRKYQETQYF.

In the case of this clone: Relative to the germline gene, one junction end is altered; a read error may explain this. This chain uses TRBV4-1 with TRBJ1-1, with unresolved D. Germline-derived CDR1 and CDR2 are MGHRA and YSYEKL. This CDR3 is 16 amino acids long. CDR3 DNA sequence: TGCGCCAGCAGCCAAGATAGGTATCGGATGAACACTAAAGCTTTCTTT. It specifies CASSQDRYRMNTKAFF.

This clone has only a few counts. The rearrangement uses TRBV4-2 and TRBJ1-3; no reliable D call. CDR3 length: 16 residues. From germline, CDR1 is LGHNA and CDR2 YNFKEQ. The ends were cut back, 0 bases at V and 0 bases at J, with 9 bases in the middle. As DNA, the CDR3 is TGTGCCAGCAGCCAAGATTCCGGGCACTCTGGAAACACCATATATTTT. Encoded protein: CASSQDSGHSGNTIYF.

The chain has TRBV5-1 and TRBJ1-4; a possible D gene is TRBD1 (5 bases). The V end was cut by 3 bases, the J end by 8 bases, with 20 bases between. The germline V gene encodes CDR1 SGHRS and CDR2 YFSETQ. This CDR3 region has 16 residues. DNA of the CDR3: TGCGCCAGCAGCTGGACTAGGGCCGGGGGAAACGAAAAACTGTTTTTT. Translated: CASSWTRAGGNEKLFF.

The V call is TRBV10-3, the J call TRBJ2-3, with 13 bases aligning to TRBD2. V shed 6 bases and J 4 bases; nucleotides not matched to a gene: 4. This CDR3 is built from 15 residues. Per germline, CDR1 ENHRY and CDR2 SYGVKD. The CDR3 DNA reads TGTGCCATCAGACTAGCGGGAGGGCAGGCAGATACGCAGTATTTT. Its translation: CAIRLAGGQADTQYF.

This sequence joins TRBV18 and TRBJ1-2; no clear D. V was shortened by 6 bases and J by 0 bases, with 14 bases between the two germline ends. The length of the CDR3 is 15 residues. Germline V gene lookup returns CDR1 KGHSH and CDR2 LQKENI. CDR3 sequence (DNA): TGTGCCAGCTCGCCCCCATCGGAAGCTAACTATGGCTACACCTTC. Translated: CASSPPSEANYGYTF.

The chain recombines TRBV29-1 with TRBJ2-7; D might be TRBD2 (5 bases). Germline values: CDR1 SQVTM, CDR2 ANQGSEA. The V end lost 7 bases, the J end lost 3 bases, and 10 bases lay between the germline ends. The CDR3 length is 11 residues. As DNA, the CDR3 is TGCAGCGCCCTACGGGGCTACGAGCAGTACTTC. The encoded protein is CSALRGYEQYF.

The V gene is TRBV5-1, the J gene TRBJ2-1; D tentatively reads TRBD1 or TRBD2 (5 bases each). The CDR3 has 15 amino acids. The germline V and J ends were trimmed by 0 bases and 5 bases, with 12 bases remaining between them. Germline V lookup: CDR1 SGHRS, CDR2 YFSETQ. The CDR3 reads CASSLAPGPNNEQFF. As DNA, the CDR3 is TGCGCCAGCAGCTTGGCCCCGGGACCAAACAATGAGCAGTTCTTC.